Described below is a single T cell receptor (beta chain) sequence and its context. As yet, its antigen is unknown. This sample stems from a study of regulatory T cells in long-lasting Graves disease. The study, taken as a whole, reports: TRBV28, TRBJ1-2 and TRBJ2-5 emerged as the favored segments in persistent disease.

Researchers made TCR beta libraries by using iRepertoire HTBI primers and running Arm-PCR on CDR3 regions. MiXCR was run by TCRdb on the multiplex PCR reads, yielding one entry per CDR3 protein. The table has some 450,000 distinct CDR3 sequences, 15% to 20% seen once. The CDR3 loop spans 13 amino acids. CDR1 is SGHRS and CDR2 is YFSETQ in the germline V gene. Trimming stripped 4 bases from V and 5 bases from J, with 10 bases between. Time point defined: newly diagnosed GD, antithyroid drugs for less than 3 months. TCR sequences were obtained from RNA taken from PBMCs. Staff drew roughly 10 milliliters of peripheral blood into EDTA tubes. A further study also used this sample, focusing on T cells in Graves' hyperthyroidism and ophthalmopathy. This second study notes: Among clonotypes expanded in thyroid above 0.001, most were also found in blood. The authors' 13 V-J model separated ophthalmopathy from stable hyperthyroidism.

The receptor was derived from a woman in her thirties with Graves disease. Sequencing was performed on peripheral blood mononuclear cells (PBMCs), taken at new diagnosis, from a patient treated with antithyroid drugs. The chain joins TRBV5-1 to TRBJ2-1; D not resolved. CDR3 sequence reads: CASSGPANNEQFF. The CDR3 coding sequence is TGCGCCAGCAGCGGGCCGGCGAACAATGAGCAGTTCTTC.